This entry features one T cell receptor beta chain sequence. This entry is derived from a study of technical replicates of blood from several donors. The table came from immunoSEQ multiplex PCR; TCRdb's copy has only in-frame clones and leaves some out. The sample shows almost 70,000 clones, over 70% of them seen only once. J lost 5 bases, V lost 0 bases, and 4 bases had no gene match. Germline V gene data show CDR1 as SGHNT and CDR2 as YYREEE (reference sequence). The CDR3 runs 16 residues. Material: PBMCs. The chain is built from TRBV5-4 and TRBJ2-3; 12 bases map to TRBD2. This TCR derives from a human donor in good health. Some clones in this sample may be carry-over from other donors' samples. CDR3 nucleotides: TGTGCCAGCAGCTTGGGTACTAGCGGGGGGCTAGATACGCAGTATTTT. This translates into CASSLGTSGGLDTQYF.